What follows are 7 T cell receptor beta chains derived from one specimen sequenced in a study of shared clonotypes between healthy human individuals. The method was immunoSEQ multiplex PCR; TCRdb's version includes in-frame clones alone and lacks a portion of them. The table has about 2 million clones, 90% to 95% seen once. The specimen sequenced was naive CD4+ T cells sorted from blood. Noted subset: CD45RA+ positively selected. These TCRs come from a man younger than 30 in good health.

The rearrangement links TRBV4-1 to TRBJ2-3; D remains unclear. Trimming removed 1 base from V and 0 bases from J, with 8 bases in between. The CDR3 contains 15 residues. CDR1 is MGHRA and CDR2 is YSYEKL in the germline V gene. The CDR3 is CASSQALSSTDTQYF. DNA of the CDR3: TGCGCCAGCAGCCAAGCGTTGAGTAGCACAGATACGCAGTATTTT.

The count of this clone is one. This chain joins TRBV10-3 and TRBJ1-1; possibly TRBD1 for D (5 bases). The CDR3 covers 19 residues. Trimming stripped 7 bases from V and 1 base from J, with 28 bases between. Looked up from germline, CDR1 is ENHRY and CDR2 is SYGVKD. The CDR3 sequence: CAITSHLALDSGRNTEAFF. The CDR3, as DNA: TGTGCCATCACTTCTCACCTGGCCCTTGACAGCGGCAGGAACACTGAAGCTTTCTTT.

With regard to this clone: With a much larger clone just one base away, this may be a read error. Distinct nucleotide sequences in the sample also encode this CDR3. J is TRBJ1-2 and V is TRBV5-8, with D perhaps TRBD1 (6 bases). Per germline, CDR1 SGHTS and CDR2 YDEGEE. The CDR3 is 13 residues long. Trimming left V 5 bases short and J 7 bases short, with 15 bases between. In DNA form, the CDR3 reads TGTGCCAGCAGTTACACAGGGCCGGGTGGCTACACCTTC. Its protein is CASSYTGPGGYTF.

The rearrangement joins TRBV18 to TRBJ2-7; weak D call: TRBD1 (5 bases). From germline, CDR1 is KGHSH and CDR2 LQKENI. Trimming removed 4 bases at V and 4 bases at J, with 11 bases between. The CDR3 extends over 13 amino acids. The chain's CDR3 is CASSQRQSYEQYF. The CDR3 DNA reads TGTGCCAGCTCACAGAGACAGTCTTACGAGCAGTACTTC.

The rearrangement links TRBV28 to TRBJ1-2; D is perhaps TRBD1 (6 bases). CDR1 and CDR2 (germline): MDHEN, SYDVKM. The CDR3 is made up of 15 amino acids. Trimming cost V 7 bases and J 0 bases, with 15 bases left between them. The CDR3 loop reads CASTPGGRSNYGYTF. CDR3 sequence (DNA): TGTGCCAGCACCCCTGGGGGGCGGTCTAACTATGGCTACACCTTC.

V usage is TRBV6-5 and J usage is TRBJ2-3, with no clear D. The CDR3 totals 14 residues. V gave up 2 bases and J gave up 6 bases, with 12 bases separating them. Germline values: CDR1 MNHEY, CDR2 SVGAGI. The CDR3 DNA reads TGTGCCAGCAGTTACGGCGCTCCTACGGATACGCAGTATTTT. As protein: CASSYGAPTDTQYF.

The table lists this clone with a count of one. The gene calls are TRBV2 and TRBJ2-1, with D unresolved. The CDR3 consists of 13 residues. Trimming took 4 bases from V and 9 from J, leaving 13 bases between them. Germline CDR1 is SNHLY and CDR2 is FYNNEI. The CDR3 reads CASSVGQVGEQFF. The CDR3 DNA is TGTGCCAGCAGTGTTGGTCAAGTCGGTGAGCAGTTCTTC.